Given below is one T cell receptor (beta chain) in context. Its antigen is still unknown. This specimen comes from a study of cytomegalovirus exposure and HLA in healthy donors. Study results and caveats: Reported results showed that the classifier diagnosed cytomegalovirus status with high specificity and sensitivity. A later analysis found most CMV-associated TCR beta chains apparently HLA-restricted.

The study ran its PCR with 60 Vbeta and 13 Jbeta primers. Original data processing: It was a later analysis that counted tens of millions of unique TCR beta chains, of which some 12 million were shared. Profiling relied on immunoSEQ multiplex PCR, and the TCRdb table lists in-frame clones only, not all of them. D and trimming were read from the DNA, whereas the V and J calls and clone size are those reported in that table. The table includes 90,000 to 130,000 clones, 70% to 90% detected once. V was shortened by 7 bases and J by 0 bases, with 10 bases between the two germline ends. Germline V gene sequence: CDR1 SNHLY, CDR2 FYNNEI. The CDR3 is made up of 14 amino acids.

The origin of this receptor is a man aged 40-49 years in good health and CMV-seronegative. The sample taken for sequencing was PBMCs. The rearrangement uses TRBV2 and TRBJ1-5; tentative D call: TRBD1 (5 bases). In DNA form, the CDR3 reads TGTGCCAGCACTGCCCAGGGTAGCAATCAGCCCCAGCATTTT. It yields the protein CASTAQGSNQPQHF.